The 14 T cell receptor beta chains listed next were all sequenced from one sample in a study of T-cell memory formation after mild COVID-19. TCRdb passed the 5' RACE reads through MiXCR, listing each CDR3 protein once. The profile shows about 340,000 distinct CDR3 sequences, more than 15% of them singletons. Sequencing was performed on PBMCs or a T cell subset sorted from them (not recorded which). All receptors derive from a man aged 18 to 30 who had mild COVID-19 (a few samples of this study predate the infection). Cell type and time point are not known.

The rearrangement joins TRBV7-3 to TRBJ2-3; possibly TRBD2 for D (6 bases). Germline V gene sequence: CDR1 SGHTA, CDR2 FQGTGA. This CDR3 contains 13 residues. V gave up 1 base and J gave up 10 bases, with 12 bases separating them. The CDR3 nucleotides are TGTGCCAGCAGCTTAAGCGGGGTTCAAGCGCAGTATTTT. Translated, it gives CASSLSGVQAQYF. Using reference TRBV7-3 and TRBJ2-3 for the parts outside the CDR3, the full variable domain is GAGVSQTPSNKVTEKGKYVELRCDPISGHTALYWYRQSLGQGPEFLIYFQGTGAADDSGLPNDRFFAVRPEGSVSTLKIQRTERGDSAVYLCASSLSGVQAQYFGPGTRLTVL.

The J gene is TRBJ2-7, the V gene TRBV29-1, with a tentative D call TRBD1 (5 bases). The CDR3 spans 13 residues. Germline lookup yields CDR1 SQVTM and CDR2 ANQGSEA. Trimming removed 0 bases from V and 3 bases from J, with 9 bases in between. The CDR3 DNA reads TGCAGCGTTGAAGATCTGGACAACTACGAGCAGTACTTC. It translates to CSVEDLDNYEQYF.

The V and J genes are TRBV12-3 or TRBV12-4 and TRBJ1-2; 7 positions match TRBD1. Trimming cost V 6 bases and J 4 bases; bases outside gene matches: 8. This CDR3 has 14 amino acids. This chain's CDR3 is CASRLRQGLYGYTF. The DNA of the CDR3 is TGTGCCAGCAGACTCCGACAGGGACTCTATGGCTACACCTTC.

This clonotype was detected only a few times. The junction and the germline gene differ at one end; a read error may be behind it. The chain has TRBV2 and TRBJ2-1, with 9 bases fitting TRBD2. There are 11 residues in the CDR3. Germline loops: CDR1 SNHLY, CDR2 FYNNEI. The CDR3 DNA reads TGTGCCAGCAGTGATTTTAGCGGGGGCGACTTC. Translated: CASSDFSGGDF.

The CDR3 DNA reads TGTGCCAGCAGTTACTCTGGGGGAGGCGAGCAGTACGTC. Encoded protein: CASSYSGGGEQYV. The chain has TRBV6-2 or TRBV6-3 and TRBJ2-7, with D possibly matching TRBD2 (6 bases). With 0 bases removed from V and 6 bases from J, the gap between germline ends came to 9 bases. Germline V gene lookup returns CDR1 MNHEY and CDR2 SVGEGT. This CDR3 has 13 amino acids.

A few counts support this clonotype. The V and J genes are TRBV4-1 and TRBJ1-3, with D perhaps TRBD1 (6 bases). The CDR3 has 15 residues. Trimming pared 3 bases from V and 0 bases from J, leaving 9 bases between. Germline loops: CDR1 MGHRA, CDR2 YSYEKL. CDR3 bases: TGCGCCAGCAGCCAGGGGGACACCTCTGGAAACACCATATATTTT. This sequence encodes CASSQGDTSGNTIYF.

This clonotype was seen only a few times. The chain links TRBV4-3 to TRBJ1-2; 7 bases align to TRBD1. Trimming cost V 0 bases and J 7 bases; bases outside gene matches: 2. The germline gives CDR1 LGHNA, CDR2 YSLEER. This CDR3 is built from 13 residues. The CDR3 DNA is TGCGCCAGCAGCCAAGACCAGGGGGTTGGCTACACCTTC. Protein: CASSQDQGVGYTF.

The chain uses TRBV7-2 and TRBJ2-7; TRBD1 matches 10 bases. Germline V gene sequence: CDR1 SGHTA, CDR2 FQGNSA. This CDR3 has 13 amino acids. The V segment lost 5 bases and the J segment 9 bases; nucleotides outside the gene matches: 7. The CDR3 region has the DNA TGTGCCAGCAGCCAGGGACAGGGGCTGGGGCAGTACTTC. Protein sequence: CASSQGQGLGQYF.

The rearrangement links TRBV6-5 to TRBJ1-1; D remains unclear. Germline CDR1 reads MNHEY; CDR2 reads SVGAGI. V dropped 0 bases and J dropped 7 bases, with 9 bases sitting between them. This CDR3 is built from 13 residues. The CDR3 loop is CASSYSTLNEAFF. The DNA of the CDR3 is TGTGCCAGCAGTTACTCGACGCTGAATGAAGCTTTCTTT.

Only a few counts were recorded for this clonotype. CDR3 sequence (DNA): TGTGCCAGCAGGGGAGCGGGACAGGGTGGGGAGCAGTTCTTC. Protein: CASRGAGQGGEQFF. The chain recombines TRBV7-3 with TRBJ2-1; 9 bases line up with TRBD1. Trimming at V came to 6 bases and at J to 10 bases, leaving 10 bases not matched to a gene. The CDR3 sequence is 14 residues long. Per germline, CDR1 SGHTA and CDR2 FQGTGA. The whole variable domain, filled in from reference TRBV7-3 and TRBJ2-1, reads GAGVSQTPSNKVTEKGKYVELRCDPISGHTALYWYRQSLGQGPEFLIYFQGTGAADDSGLPNDRFFAVRPEGSVSTLKIQRTERGDSAVYLCASRGAGQGGEQFFGPGTRLTVL.

This clonotype showed up just a few times. J is TRBJ2-7 and V is TRBV6-2 or TRBV6-3, with D unresolved. The germline V and J ends were trimmed by 5 bases and 6 bases, with 14 bases remaining between them. The CDR3 sequence is 13 residues long. Germline CDR1 is MNHEY and CDR2 is SVGEGT. Here the CDR3 reads CASSRLNSAEQYV. Written as DNA, the CDR3 is TGTGCCAGCAGTCGCCTTAATTCAGCCGAGCAGTACGTC.

The chain combines TRBV7-9 with TRBJ1-1; D gene uncertain. Germline CDR1 reads SEHNR; CDR2 reads FQNEAQ (reference sequence). V lost 0 bases and J lost 8, with 7 bases in between. This CDR3 comprises 12 residues. The CDR3 DNA reads TGTGCCAGCAGCTTAGCGCTAGGGGAAGCTTTCTTT. It specifies CASSLALGEAFF.

This clonotype turned up a few times. This sequence joins TRBV30 and TRBJ1-1, with 8 bases matching TRBD1. Germline V gives CDR1 GTSNPN, CDR2 SVGIG (reference sequence). V lost 5 bases, J lost 6 bases, and 5 bases stayed unmatched. This CDR3 has 12 amino acids. CDR3 nucleotide sequence: TGTGCCTGGGGACAGGGATCCGCTGAAGCTTTCTTT. Its translation: CAWGQGSAEAFF.

V gene TRBV7-2 combines with J gene TRBJ2-3, with a possible D match to TRBD2 (6 bases). The CDR3 totals 16 residues. Germline-derived CDR1 and CDR2 are SGHTA and FQGNSA. V was pared by 3 bases and J by 2 bases, with 15 bases between. The CDR3 protein is CASSFRAVADTDTQYF. For the CDR3, the DNA is TGTGCCAGCAGCTTCCGGGCGGTAGCGGACACAGATACGCAGTATTTT.